The 18 T cell receptor beta chains in this list originate from one sample, sequenced in a study of identical twins. TCRdb ran MiXCR on the 5' RACE reads and lists one entry per CDR3 protein. The sample holds approximately 550,000 distinct CDR3 sequences; approximately 20% are singletons and the top ten take approximately 0.49%. These sequences were also reported in another study, on yellow fever vaccine responses in identical twins.

Sequences were obtained from CD4+ T cells sorted from blood. These TCRs come from a woman aged 18-30 years in good health.

This clonotype was seen ten or more times. The chain couples TRBV5-1 to TRBJ2-5; D unresolved. This CDR3 has 15 residues. Germline CDR1 reads SGHRS; CDR2 reads YFSETQ. The V end lost 0 bases, the J end lost 2 bases, and 11 bases lay between the germline ends. The CDR3 DNA follows: TGCGCCAGCAGCTTGGCTGTGGGTGGACAAGAGACCCAGTACTTC. It is translated as CASSLAVGGQETQYF.

The chain recombines TRBV5-1 with TRBJ2-3; possibly TRBD1 or TRBD2 for D (6 bases each). From germline, CDR1 is SGHRS and CDR2 YFSETQ. Trimming stripped 4 bases from V and 10 bases from J, with 19 bases between. The CDR3 has 14 residues. This chain's CDR3 is CASSGGPSLQAQYF. The CDR3 region has the DNA TGCGCCAGCAGCGGGGGGCCTAGCCTCCAAGCGCAGTATTTT.

V usage is TRBV2 and J usage is TRBJ2-1, with D tentatively TRBD1 or TRBD2 (5 bases each). Germline V lookup: CDR1 SNHLY, CDR2 FYNNEI. The CDR3 contains 15 residues. The ends were cut back, 8 bases at V and 6 bases at J, with 20 bases in the middle. CDR3 in amino acids: CASVFGAGSGNEQFF. In nucleotides, the CDR3 is TGTGCCAGCGTATTCGGGGCAGGTTCAGGCAATGAGCAGTTCTTC.

The rearrangement uses TRBV5-1 and TRBJ1-5; D ambiguous. The CDR3 spans 14 residues. CDR1 is SGHRS, CDR2 YFSETQ, per germline. V was pared by 0 bases and J by 5 bases, with 9 bases between. The chain's CDR3 is CASSLVAGDQPQHF. In DNA, the CDR3 is TGCGCCAGCAGCTTGGTGGCAGGAGATCAGCCCCAGCATTTT.

CDR3 nucleotide sequence: TGTGCCACCAGTGACTCTGGACTAGCGGGAGTCAATGAGCAGTTCTTC. Translated: CATSDSGLAGVNEQFF. This chain uses TRBV24-1 with TRBJ2-1; 13 nucleotides line up with TRBD2. CDR3 length equals 16 residues. V was pared by 4 bases and J by 6 bases, with 5 bases of the junction left unmatched. Germline CDR1 is KGHDR and CDR2 is SFDVKD.

This rearrangement joins TRBV5-1 to TRBJ1-1; weak D call: TRBD1 (6 bases). Germline V gene lookup returns CDR1 SGHRS and CDR2 YFSETQ. CDR3 length: 15 amino acids. V lost 4 bases to trimming and J lost 4 bases, with 17 bases between them. CDR3 coding DNA: TGCGCCAGCAGCGCACCCGGGACAATGAGCACTGAAGCTTTCTTT. Translation: CASSAPGTMSTEAFF. Supplemented by reference TRBV5-1 and TRBJ1-1, the full variable domain reads KAGVTQTPRYLIKTRGQQVTLSCSPISGHRSVSWYQQTPGQGLQFLFEYFSETQRNKGNFPGRFSGRQFSNSRSEMNVSTLELGDSALYLCASSAPGTMSTEAFFGQGTRLTVV.

The chain carries TRBV12-3 or TRBV12-4 and TRBJ2-7; the D gene is possibly TRBD1 (5 bases). CDR3 length equals 16 residues. The V gene lost 6 bases and the J gene lost 5 bases, with 23 bases spanning the gap. In DNA form, the CDR3 reads TGTGCCAGCAGCGCCAGGTTGCCAGGGCGAAACCACGAGCAGTACTTC. Translation: CASSARLPGRNHEQYF.

The chain uses TRBV2 and TRBJ2-1; D may be TRBD1 or TRBD2 (5 bases each). V lost 6 bases, J lost 8 bases, and 8 bases lay in between. Germline V lookup: CDR1 SNHLY, CDR2 FYNNEI. This CDR3 has 11 residues. The CDR3 nucleotides read TGTGCCAGCAGCAGGGAGCATGAGCAGTTCTTC. The encoded protein is CASSREHEQFF.

The chain combines TRBV7-2 with TRBJ1-1, with no clear D. The germline CDR1 and CDR2 sequences are SGHTA and FQGNSA. V was cut by 0 bases and J by 2 bases, with 7 bases left in between. The CDR3 is made up of 14 amino acids. CDR3 sequence reads: CASSLANTNTEAFF. The CDR3 DNA follows: TGTGCCAGCAGCTTAGCGAACACCAACACTGAAGCTTTCTTT.

The chain couples TRBV5-4 to TRBJ2-5; TRBD1 aligns across 8 bases. The ends lost 3 bases at V and 5 bases at J; junction bases unmatched: 6. CDR1 and CDR2 (germline): SGHNT, YYREEE (reference sequence). The CDR3 extends over 14 amino acids. The CDR3 reads CASSSEGQGETQYF. The CDR3 DNA sequence: TGTGCCAGCAGCTCGGAAGGACAGGGCGAGACCCAGTACTTC.

The genes are TRBV7-8 and TRBJ2-7; perhaps TRBD2 as D (7 bases). Germline V gene data show CDR1 as SGHVS and CDR2 as FQNEAQ. The ends were cut back, 1 base at V and 3 bases at J, with 13 bases in the middle. CDR3 length equals 15 residues. CDR3 sequence reads: CASSLGGGADYEQYV. DNA of the CDR3: TGTGCCAGCAGCTTAGGTGGGGGGGCAGACTACGAGCAGTACGTC.

This clonotype is a singleton in its sample. The chain couples TRBV5-1 to TRBJ2-1, with D possibly matching TRBD1 (6 bases). V shed 2 bases and J shed 1 base, with 10 bases lying between them. The CDR3 runs 15 residues. Germline values: CDR1 SGHRS, CDR2 YFSETQ. The DNA of the CDR3 is TGCGCCAGCAGCTTCCTGGACAGTTCCTACAATGAGCAGTTCTTC. Protein product: CASSFLDSSYNEQFF.

J is TRBJ2-5 and V is TRBV11-1; D is unresolved. Germline V gene lookup returns CDR1 SGHAT and CDR2 FQDESV (reference sequence). V was pared by 3 bases and J by 5 bases, with 7 bases between. This CDR3 has 12 residues. CDR3 DNA sequence: TGTGCCAGCAGCTTTGGGTCCGAGACCCAGTACTTC. Translated: CASSFGSETQYF.

This clonotype was counted between two and nine times. The chain couples TRBV10-3 to TRBJ2-3; D gene ambiguous. V lost 6 bases and J lost 5, with 15 bases in between. Germline assignment: CDR1 ENHRY and CDR2 SYGVKD. The CDR3 runs 14 residues. The DNA for the CDR3 is TGTGCCATCAGAGCAACGAATTATAGAGATACGCAGTATTTT. Translation gives CAIRATNYRDTQYF.

This clonotype was observed a few times. The chain couples TRBV7-2 to TRBJ1-6; D is undetermined. Germline V gene lookup returns CDR1 SGHTA and CDR2 FQGNSA. The CDR3 is 15 amino acids. V was cut by 3 bases and J by 10 bases, with 16 bases left in between. CDR3 amino acids: CASSFTTTLGSPLHF. CDR3 coding DNA: TGTGCCAGCAGCTTTACTACAACCTTAGGGTCACCCCTCCACTTT.

As regards this clonotype: A read error is likely, as this CDR3 ends without the conserved phenylalanine or tryptophan. It is unclear where the CDR3 begins or ends on the DNA, so no DNA is shown, and the CDR3 is as TCRdb lists it. The CDR3 loop is CASSEDHRTV. The V call is TRBV6-1, the J call TRBJ1-1; the table names TRBD1, a call not compared with the DNA. From its first to its last residue, the CDR3 has 10 amino acids. CDR1 and CDR2 from the germline V gene are MNHNS and SASEGT.

This clonotype came up a few times. This sequence joins TRBV6-1 and TRBJ1-3, with TRBD1 matching over 7 bases. CDR3 size: 16 residues. V shed 6 bases and J 4 bases; nucleotides not matched to a gene: 12. Germline CDR1 reads MNHNS; CDR2 reads SASEGT. This CDR3 reads CASSQPPETGGNTIYF. DNA of the CDR3: TGTGCCAGCAGCCAGCCTCCCGAGACAGGGGGAAACACCATATATTTT.

This clonotype was seen repeatedly, ten times or more. The chain has TRBV20-1 and TRBJ1-5, with TRBD1 matching over 11 bases. CDR3 size: 14 residues. CDR1 DFQATT and CDR2 SNEGSKA come from the germline V gene (reference sequence). With V trimmed by 5 bases and J by 4 bases, 4 bases remained unmatched. The CDR3 is CSARTGGYNQPQHF. The CDR3 DNA follows: TGCAGTGCTCGGACAGGGGGCTATAATCAGCCCCAGCATTTT.